In this sample, the clone carrying this TCR beta chain turned up many times. Its antigen remains unidentified. This specimen belongs to a study of immune heterogeneity within non-small cell lung tumors. Study overall: The composition of the tumors was a handful of squamous cell carcinomas, roughly ten non-squamous carcinomas and 1 not otherwise specified. Study-level findings and limits: Individual patients mostly differed in their high-frequency T-cell receptor beta clonotypes. Recurring identical dominant CDR3 beta clonotypes were observed across tumor sites within a patient, together with site-unique high-frequency clones.

Germline loops: CDR1 LNHDA, CDR2 SQIVND (reference sequence). V lost 1 base and J lost 4, with 19 bases in between. This CDR3 contains 17 residues. Samples each supplied approximately 600 ng of bulk tumor genomic DNA as template. During surgery, several far-apart biopsies were obtained from every primary tumor. Before undergoing curative surgery, patients had newly diagnosed non-small cell lung cancer that was untreated. Patients newly diagnosed with non-small cell lung cancer and having curative-intent surgery served as donors. Multiplex PCR with 32 V and 13 J primers amplified TCR beta CDR3. Via MiXCR, TCRdb re-called the multiplex PCR reads, giving one row per CDR3 protein. In the table there are around 21,000 distinct CDR3 sequences, around 28% of which are singletons.

This receptor was taken from a man in his forties with non-small cell lung cancer. The sample consisted of lung tumor tissue. This chain uses TRBV19 with TRBJ1-2; a possible D gene is TRBD1 (5 bases). The CDR3 region has the DNA TGTGCCAGTAGTATAGTTCAGGGCAATCCTCCAACCTATGGCTACACCTTC. This gives the protein CASSIVQGNPPTYGYTF.